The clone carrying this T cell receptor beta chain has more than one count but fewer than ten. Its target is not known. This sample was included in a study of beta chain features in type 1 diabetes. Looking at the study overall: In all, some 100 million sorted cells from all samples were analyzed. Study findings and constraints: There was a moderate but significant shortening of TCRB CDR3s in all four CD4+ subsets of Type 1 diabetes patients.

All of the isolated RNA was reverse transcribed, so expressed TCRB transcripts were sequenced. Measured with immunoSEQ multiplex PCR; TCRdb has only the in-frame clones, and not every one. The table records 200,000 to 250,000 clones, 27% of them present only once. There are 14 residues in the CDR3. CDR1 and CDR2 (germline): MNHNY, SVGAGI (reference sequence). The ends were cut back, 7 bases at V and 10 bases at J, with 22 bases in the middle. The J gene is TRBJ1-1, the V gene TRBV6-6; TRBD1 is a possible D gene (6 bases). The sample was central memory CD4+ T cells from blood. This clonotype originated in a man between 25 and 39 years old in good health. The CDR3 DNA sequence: TGTGCCAGCAAAGGTGAGAGGGGGAACCTTGGAGCTTTCTTT. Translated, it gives CASKGERGNLGAFF.